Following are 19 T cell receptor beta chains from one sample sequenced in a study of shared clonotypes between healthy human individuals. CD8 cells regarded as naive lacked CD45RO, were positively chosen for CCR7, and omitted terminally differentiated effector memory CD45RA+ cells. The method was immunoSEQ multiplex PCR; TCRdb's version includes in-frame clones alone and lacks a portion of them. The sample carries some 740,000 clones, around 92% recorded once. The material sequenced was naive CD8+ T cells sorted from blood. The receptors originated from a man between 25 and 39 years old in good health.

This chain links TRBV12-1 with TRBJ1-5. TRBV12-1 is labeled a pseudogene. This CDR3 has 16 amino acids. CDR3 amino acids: CASSFPGRIINQPQHF. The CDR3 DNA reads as TGTGCCAGCAGCTTTCCGGGACGGATTATTAATCAGCCCCAGCATTTT.

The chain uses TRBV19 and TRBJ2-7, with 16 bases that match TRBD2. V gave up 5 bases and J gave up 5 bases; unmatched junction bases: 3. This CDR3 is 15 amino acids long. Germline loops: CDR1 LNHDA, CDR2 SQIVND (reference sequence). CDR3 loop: CASSPGLAGGHEQYF. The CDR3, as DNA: TGTGCCAGTAGTCCGGGACTAGCGGGAGGGCACGAGCAGTACTTC.

CDR3 sequence: CASSLSPEGRGEGYTF. The DNA of the CDR3 is TGTGCCAGCAGTTTATCGCCCGAGGGGAGAGGGGAGGGCTACACCTTC. The chain is built from TRBV27 and TRBJ1-2, with a weak D call TRBD1 (5 bases). This CDR3 comprises 16 residues. V lost 0 bases to trimming and J lost 8 bases, with 19 bases between them. The germline CDR1 and CDR2 sequences are MNHEY and SMNVEV (reference sequence).

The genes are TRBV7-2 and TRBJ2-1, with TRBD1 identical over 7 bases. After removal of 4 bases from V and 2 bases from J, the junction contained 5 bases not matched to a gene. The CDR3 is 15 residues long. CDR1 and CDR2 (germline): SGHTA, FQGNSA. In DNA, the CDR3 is TGTGCCAGCAGCTCTGACAGGGCCCCCTACAATGAGCAGTTCTTC. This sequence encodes CASSSDRAPYNEQFF.

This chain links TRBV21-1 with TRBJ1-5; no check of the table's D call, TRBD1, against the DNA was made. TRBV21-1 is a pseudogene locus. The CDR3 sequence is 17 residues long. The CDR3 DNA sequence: TGTGCCAGCAGCAAAACAAACAGGGCTAATAGCAATCAGCCCCAGCATTTT. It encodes CASSKTNRANSNQPQHF.

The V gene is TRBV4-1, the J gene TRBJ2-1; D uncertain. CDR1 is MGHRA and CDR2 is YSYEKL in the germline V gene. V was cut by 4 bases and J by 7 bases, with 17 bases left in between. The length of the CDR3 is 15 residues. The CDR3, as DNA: TGCGCCAGCAGCCCCCCCGTGAGTCCGCCTAATGAGCAGTTCTTC. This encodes CASSPPVSPPNEQFF.

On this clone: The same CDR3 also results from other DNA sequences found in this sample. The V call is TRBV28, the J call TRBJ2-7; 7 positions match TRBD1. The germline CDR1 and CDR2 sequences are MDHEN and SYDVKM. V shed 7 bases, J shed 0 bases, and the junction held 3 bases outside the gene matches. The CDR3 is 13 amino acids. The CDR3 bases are TGTGCCAGCACGACAGGGACCTCCTACGAGCAGTACTTC. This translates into CASTTGTSYEQYF.

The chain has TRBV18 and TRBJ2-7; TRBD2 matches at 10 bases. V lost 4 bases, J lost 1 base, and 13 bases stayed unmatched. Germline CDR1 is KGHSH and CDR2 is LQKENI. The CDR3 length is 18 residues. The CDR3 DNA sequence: TGTGCCAGCTCACAGGGAGCGGGAGGGCCGATGCTTTCCTACGAGCAGTACTTC. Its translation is CASSQGAGGPMLSYEQYF.

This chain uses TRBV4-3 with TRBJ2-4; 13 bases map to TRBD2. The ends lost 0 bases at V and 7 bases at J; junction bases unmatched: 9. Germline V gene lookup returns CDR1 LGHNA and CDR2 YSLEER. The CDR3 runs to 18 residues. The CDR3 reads CASSQDPPGLAGSNIQYF. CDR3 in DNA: TGCGCCAGCAGCCAAGACCCGCCGGGACTAGCGGGGAGTAACATTCAGTACTTC.

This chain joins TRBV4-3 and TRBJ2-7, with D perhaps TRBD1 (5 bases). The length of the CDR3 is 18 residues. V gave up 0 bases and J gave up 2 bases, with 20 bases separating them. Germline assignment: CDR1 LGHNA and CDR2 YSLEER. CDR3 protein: CASSQDDGQGLQTYEQYF. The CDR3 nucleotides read TGCGCCAGCAGCCAAGATGATGGTCAGGGTCTTCAAACCTACGAGCAGTACTTC.

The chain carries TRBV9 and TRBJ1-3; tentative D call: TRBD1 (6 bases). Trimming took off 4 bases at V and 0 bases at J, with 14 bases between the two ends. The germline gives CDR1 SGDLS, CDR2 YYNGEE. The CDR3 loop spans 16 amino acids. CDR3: CASSPADSSSGNTIYF. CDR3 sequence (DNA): TGTGCCAGCAGCCCGGCGGACAGCAGCTCTGGAAACACCATATATTTT. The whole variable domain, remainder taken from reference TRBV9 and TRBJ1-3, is DSGVTQTPKHLITATGQRVTLRCSPRSGDLSVYWYQQSLDQGLQFLIQYYNGEERAKGNILERFSAQQFPDLHSELNLSSLELGDSALYFCASSPADSSSGNTIYFGEGSWLTVV.

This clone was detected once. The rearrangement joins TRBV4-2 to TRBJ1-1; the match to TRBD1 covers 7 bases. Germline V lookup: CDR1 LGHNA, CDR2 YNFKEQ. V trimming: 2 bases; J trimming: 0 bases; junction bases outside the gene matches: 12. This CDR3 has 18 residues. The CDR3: CASSQSPSGTEMNTEAFF. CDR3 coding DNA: TGTGCCAGCAGCCAATCCCCCTCCGGGACAGAAATGAACACTGAAGCTTTCTTT.

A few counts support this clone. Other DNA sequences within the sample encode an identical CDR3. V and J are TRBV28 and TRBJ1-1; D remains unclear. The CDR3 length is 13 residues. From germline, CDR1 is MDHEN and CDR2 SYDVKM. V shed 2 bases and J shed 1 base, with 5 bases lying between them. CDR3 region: CASSLTGNTEAFF. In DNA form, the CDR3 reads TGTGCCAGCAGTTTAACTGGGAACACTGAAGCTTTCTTT.

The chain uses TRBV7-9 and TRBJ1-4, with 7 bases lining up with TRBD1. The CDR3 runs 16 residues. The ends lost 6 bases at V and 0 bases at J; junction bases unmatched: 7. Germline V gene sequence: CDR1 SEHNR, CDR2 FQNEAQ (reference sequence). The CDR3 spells CASRFTGDATNEKLFF. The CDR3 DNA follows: TGTGCCAGCAGATTTACAGGGGACGCAACTAATGAAAAACTGTTTTTT.

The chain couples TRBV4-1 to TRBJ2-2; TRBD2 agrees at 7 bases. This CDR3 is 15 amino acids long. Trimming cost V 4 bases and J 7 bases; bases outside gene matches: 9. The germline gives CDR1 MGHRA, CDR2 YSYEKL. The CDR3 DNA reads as TGCGCCAGCAGCCCCAGCGTGGGGGGGATCGGGGAGCTGTTTTTT. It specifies CASSPSVGGIGELFF.

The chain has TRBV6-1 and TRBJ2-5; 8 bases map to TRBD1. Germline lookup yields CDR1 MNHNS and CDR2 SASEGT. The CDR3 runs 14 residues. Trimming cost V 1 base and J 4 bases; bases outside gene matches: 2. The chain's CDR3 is CASSEGTGTETQYF. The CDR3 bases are TGTGCCAGCAGTGAAGGGACAGGGACAGAGACCCAGTACTTC.

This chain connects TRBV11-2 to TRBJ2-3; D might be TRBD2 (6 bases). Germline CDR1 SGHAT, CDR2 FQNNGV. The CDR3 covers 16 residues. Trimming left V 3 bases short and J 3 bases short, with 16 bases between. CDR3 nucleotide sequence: TGTGCCAGCAGCTTCGGACGACTAGGATCGACAGATACGCAGTATTTT. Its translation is CASSFGRLGSTDTQYF.

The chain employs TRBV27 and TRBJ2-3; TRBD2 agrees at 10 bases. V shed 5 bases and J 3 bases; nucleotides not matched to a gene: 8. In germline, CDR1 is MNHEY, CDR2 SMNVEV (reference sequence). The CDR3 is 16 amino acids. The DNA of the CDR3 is TGTGCCAGCAGTCCCAAAAGCGGGAGGGCGACAGATACGCAGTATTTT. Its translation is CASSPKSGRATDTQYF.

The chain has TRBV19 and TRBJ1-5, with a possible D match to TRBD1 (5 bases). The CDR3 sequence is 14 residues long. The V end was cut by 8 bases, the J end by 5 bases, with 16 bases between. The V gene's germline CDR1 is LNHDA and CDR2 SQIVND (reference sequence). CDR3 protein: CASEEVWGDQPQHF. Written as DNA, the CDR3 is TGTGCCAGTGAGGAGGTGTGGGGGGATCAGCCCCAGCATTTT.